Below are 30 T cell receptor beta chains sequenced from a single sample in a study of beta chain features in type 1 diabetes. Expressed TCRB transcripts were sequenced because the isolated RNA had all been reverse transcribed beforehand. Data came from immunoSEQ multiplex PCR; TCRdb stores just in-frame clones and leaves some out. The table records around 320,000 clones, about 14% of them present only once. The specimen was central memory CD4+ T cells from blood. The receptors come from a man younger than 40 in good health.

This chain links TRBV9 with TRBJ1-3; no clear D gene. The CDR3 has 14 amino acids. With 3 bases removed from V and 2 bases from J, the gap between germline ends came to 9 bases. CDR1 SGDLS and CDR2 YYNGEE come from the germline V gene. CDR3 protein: CASSAAGAGNTIYF. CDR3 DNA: TGTGCCAGCAGCGCGGCCGGGGCTGGAAACACCATATATTTT.

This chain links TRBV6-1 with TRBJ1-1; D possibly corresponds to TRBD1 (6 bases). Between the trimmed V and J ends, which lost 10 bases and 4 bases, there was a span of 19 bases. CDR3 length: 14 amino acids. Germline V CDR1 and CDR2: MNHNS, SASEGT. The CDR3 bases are TGTGCCATCAGCCCCAAAGAAGGGGGCACTGAAGCTTTCTTT. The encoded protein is CAISPKEGGTEAFF.

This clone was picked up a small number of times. The CDR3 nucleotides read TGTGCCAGCTCACATAGGTCTAGCGGCCTTAGTAGCAGCAATGAGCAGTTCTTC. Translated: CASSHRSSGLSSSNEQFF. The rearrangement uses TRBV18 and TRBJ2-1, with 7 bases lining up with TRBD2. The length of the CDR3 is 18 residues. Germline V CDR1 and CDR2: KGHSH, LQKENI. The ends lost 4 bases at V and 6 bases at J; junction bases unmatched: 18.

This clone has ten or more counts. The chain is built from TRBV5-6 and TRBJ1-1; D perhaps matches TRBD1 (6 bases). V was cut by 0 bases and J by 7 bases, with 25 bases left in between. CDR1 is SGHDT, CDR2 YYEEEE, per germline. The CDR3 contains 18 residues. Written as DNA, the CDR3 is TGTGCCAGCAGCTTGGGAGTATTCGCAGGGGAGATGTTGGGTGAAGCTTTCTTT. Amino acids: CASSLGVFAGEMLGEAFF.

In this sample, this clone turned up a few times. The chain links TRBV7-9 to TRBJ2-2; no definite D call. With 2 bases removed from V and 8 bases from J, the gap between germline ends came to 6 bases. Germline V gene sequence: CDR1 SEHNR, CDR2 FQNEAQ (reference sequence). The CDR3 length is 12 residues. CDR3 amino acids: CASSLTLGELFF. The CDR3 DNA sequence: TGTGCCAGCAGCTTAACCTTGGGGGAGCTGTTTTTT.

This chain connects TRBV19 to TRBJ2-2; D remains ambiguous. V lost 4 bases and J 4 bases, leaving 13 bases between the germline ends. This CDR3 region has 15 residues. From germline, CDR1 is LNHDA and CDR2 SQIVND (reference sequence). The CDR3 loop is CASSSWKGGTGELFF. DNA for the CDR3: TGTGCCAGTAGTAGTTGGAAGGGTGGCACCGGGGAGCTGTTTTTT.

CDR3 nucleotide sequence: TGTGCCAGCAGCCAAGACGTTGGGGGGACGACCGGGGAGCTGTTTTTT. Its translation is CASSQDVGGTTGELFF. V and J are TRBV14 and TRBJ2-2, with D perhaps matching TRBD2 (6 bases). Trimming took off 0 bases at V and 5 bases at J, with 13 bases between the two ends. From germline, CDR1 is SGHDN and CDR2 FVKESK. CDR3 length: 16 amino acids. The full variable domain, with the rest looked up from reference TRBV14 and TRBJ2-2, is EAGVTQFPSHSVIEKGQTVTLRCDPISGHDNLYWYRRVMGKEIKFLLHFVKESKQDESGMPNNRFLAERTGGTYSTLKVQPAELEDSGVYFCASSQDVGGTTGELFFGEGSRLTVL.

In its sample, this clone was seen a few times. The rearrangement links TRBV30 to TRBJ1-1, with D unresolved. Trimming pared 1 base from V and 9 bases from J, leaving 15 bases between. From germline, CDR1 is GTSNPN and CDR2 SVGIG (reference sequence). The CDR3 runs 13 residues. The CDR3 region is CAWSGPAPKKAFF. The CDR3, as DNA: TGTGCCTGGAGTGGCCCAGCCCCGAAGAAAGCTTTCTTT.

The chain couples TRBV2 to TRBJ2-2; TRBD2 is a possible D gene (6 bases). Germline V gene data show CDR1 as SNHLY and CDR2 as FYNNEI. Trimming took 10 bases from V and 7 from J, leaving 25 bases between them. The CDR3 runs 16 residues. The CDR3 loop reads CAITLSGPEDGGELFF. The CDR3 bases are TGTGCCATCACCCTCAGCGGGCCCGAGGACGGCGGGGAGCTGTTTTTT.

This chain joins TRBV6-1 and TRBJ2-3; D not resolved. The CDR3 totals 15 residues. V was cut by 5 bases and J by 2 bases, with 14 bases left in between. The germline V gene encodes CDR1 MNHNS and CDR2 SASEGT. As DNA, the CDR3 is TGTGCCAGCAGTCTTAGCCCGACCCACACAGATACGCAGTATTTT. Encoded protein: CASSLSPTHTDTQYF.

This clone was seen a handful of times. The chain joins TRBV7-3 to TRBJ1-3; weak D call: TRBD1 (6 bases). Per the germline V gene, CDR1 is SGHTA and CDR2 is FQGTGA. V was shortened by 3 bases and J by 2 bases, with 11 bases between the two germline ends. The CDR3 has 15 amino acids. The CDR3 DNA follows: TGTGCCAGCAGCTTGAATACAGGGACTGGAAACACCATATATTTT. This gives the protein CASSLNTGTGNTIYF.

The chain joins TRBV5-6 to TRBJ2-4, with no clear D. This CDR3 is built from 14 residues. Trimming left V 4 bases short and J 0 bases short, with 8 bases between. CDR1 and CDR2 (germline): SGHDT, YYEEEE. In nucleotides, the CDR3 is TGTGCCAGCAGCGGTCAGGTAGCCAAAAACATTCAGTACTTC. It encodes CASSGQVAKNIQYF.

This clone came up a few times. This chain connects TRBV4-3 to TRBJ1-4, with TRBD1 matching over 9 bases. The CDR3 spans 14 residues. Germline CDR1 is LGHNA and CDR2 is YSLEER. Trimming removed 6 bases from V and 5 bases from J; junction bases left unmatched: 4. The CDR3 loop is CASSAGQGNEKLFF. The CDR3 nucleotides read TGCGCCAGCAGTGCGGGACAGGGAAATGAAAAACTGTTTTTT.

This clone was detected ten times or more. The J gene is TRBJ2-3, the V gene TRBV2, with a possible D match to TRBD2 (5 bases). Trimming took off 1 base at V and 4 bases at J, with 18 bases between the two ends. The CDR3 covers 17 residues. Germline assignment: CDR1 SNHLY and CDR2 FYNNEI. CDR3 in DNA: TGTGCCAGCAGTGAAGGGGCGCTACTAGTCCGGGCAGATACGCAGTATTTT. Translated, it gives CASSEGALLVRADTQYF.

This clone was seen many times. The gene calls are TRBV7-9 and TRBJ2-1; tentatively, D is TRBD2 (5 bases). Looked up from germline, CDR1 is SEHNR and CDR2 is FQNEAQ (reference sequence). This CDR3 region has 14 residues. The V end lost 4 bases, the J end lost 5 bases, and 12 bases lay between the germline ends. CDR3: CASSSREWDNEQFF. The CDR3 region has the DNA TGTGCCAGCAGCTCAAGGGAGTGGGACAATGAGCAGTTCTTC.

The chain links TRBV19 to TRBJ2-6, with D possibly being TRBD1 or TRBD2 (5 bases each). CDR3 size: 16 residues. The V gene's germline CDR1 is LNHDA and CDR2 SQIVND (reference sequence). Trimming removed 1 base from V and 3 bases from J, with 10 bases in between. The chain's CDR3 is CASSIGWGSGANVLTF. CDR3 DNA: TGTGCCAGTAGTATAGGTTGGGGGAGTGGGGCCAACGTCCTGACTTTC.

CDR3: CASGTGSISYEQYF. CDR3 nucleotides: TGTGCCAGCGGAACAGGGTCGATATCCTACGAGCAGTACTTC. The chain recombines TRBV6-5 with TRBJ2-7; the D gene is possibly TRBD1 (6 bases). Per the germline V gene, CDR1 is MNHEY and CDR2 is SVGAGI. V lost 8 bases, J lost 1 base, and 15 bases lay in between. The CDR3 contains 14 residues.

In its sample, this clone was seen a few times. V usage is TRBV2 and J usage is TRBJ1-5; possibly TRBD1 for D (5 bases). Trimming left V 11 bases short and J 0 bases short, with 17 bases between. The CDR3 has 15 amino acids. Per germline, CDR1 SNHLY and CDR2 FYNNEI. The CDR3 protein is CASAVTRVSNQPQHF. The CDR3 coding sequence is TGTGCCTCAGCAGTGACCAGGGTTAGCAATCAGCCCCAGCATTTT. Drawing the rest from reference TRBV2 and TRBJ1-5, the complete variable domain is EPEVTQTPSHQVTQMGQEVILRCVPISNHLYFYWYRQILGQKVEFLVSFYNNEISEKSEIFDDQFSVERPDGSNFTLKIRSTKLEDSAMYFCASAVTRVSNQPQHFGDGTRLSIL.

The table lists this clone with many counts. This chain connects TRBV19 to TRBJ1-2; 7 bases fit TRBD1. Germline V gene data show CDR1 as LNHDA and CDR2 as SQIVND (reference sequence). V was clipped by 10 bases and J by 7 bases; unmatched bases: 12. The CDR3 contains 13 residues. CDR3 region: CATQRGTESGYTF. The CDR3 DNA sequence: TGTGCCACCCAGCGAGGGACAGAGAGTGGCTACACCTTC.

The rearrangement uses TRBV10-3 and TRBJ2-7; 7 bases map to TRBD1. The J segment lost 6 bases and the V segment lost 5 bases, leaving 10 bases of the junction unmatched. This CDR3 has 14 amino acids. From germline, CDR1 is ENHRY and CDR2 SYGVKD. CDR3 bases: TGTGCCATCAGTAGGGATACAGGGGTTGGCGAGCAGTACTTC. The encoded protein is CAISRDTGVGEQYF.

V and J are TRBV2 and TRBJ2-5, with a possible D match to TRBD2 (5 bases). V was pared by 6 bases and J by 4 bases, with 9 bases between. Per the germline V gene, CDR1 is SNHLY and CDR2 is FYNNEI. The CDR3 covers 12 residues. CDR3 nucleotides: TGTGCCAGCAGGAAGGCGGGAGAGACCCAGTACTTC. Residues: CASRKAGETQYF.

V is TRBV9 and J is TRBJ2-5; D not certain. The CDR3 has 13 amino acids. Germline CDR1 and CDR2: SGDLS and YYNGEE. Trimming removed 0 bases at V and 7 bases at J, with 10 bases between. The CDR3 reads CASSVVSRGTQYF. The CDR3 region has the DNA TGTGCCAGCAGCGTAGTGTCCCGAGGGACCCAGTACTTC.

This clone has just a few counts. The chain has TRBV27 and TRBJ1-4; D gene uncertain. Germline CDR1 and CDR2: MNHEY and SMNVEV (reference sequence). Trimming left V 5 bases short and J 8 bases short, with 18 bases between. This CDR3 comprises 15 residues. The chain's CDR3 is CASSPRGAGTEKLFF. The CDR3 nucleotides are TGTGCCAGCAGTCCCCGGGGAGCGGGAACGGAAAAACTGTTTTTT.

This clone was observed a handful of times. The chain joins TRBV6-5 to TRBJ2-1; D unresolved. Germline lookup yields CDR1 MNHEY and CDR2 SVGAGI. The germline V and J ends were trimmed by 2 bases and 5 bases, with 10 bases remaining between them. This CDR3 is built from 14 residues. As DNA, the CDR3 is TGTGCCAGCAGTTACCGGCATGGGAACAATGAGCAGTTCTTC. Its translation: CASSYRHGNNEQFF.

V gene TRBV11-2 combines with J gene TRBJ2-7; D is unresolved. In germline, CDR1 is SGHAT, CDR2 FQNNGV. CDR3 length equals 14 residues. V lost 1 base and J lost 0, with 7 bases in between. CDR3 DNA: TGTGCCAGCAGCTTAGGAGGAAGCTCCTACGAGCAGTACGTC. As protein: CASSLGGSSYEQYV.

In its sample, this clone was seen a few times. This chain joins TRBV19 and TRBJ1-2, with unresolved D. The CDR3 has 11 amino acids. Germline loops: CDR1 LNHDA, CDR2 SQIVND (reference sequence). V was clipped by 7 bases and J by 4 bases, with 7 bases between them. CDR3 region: CASTAAYGYTF. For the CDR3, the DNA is TGTGCCAGTACCGCGGCCTATGGCTACACCTTC.

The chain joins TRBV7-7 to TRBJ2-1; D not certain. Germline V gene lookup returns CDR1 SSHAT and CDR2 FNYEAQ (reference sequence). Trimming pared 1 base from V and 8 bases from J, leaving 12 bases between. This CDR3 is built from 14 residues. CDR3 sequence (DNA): TGTGCCAGCAGCTTAGACACCCGGGTTGATGAGCAGTTCTTC. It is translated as CASSLDTRVDEQFF.

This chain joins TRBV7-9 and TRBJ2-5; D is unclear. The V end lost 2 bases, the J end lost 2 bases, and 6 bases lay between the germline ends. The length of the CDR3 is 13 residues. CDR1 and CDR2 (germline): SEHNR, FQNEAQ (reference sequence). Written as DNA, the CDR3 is TGTGCCAGCAGCTTAATCTTACAAGAGACCCAGTACTTC. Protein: CASSLILQETQYF.

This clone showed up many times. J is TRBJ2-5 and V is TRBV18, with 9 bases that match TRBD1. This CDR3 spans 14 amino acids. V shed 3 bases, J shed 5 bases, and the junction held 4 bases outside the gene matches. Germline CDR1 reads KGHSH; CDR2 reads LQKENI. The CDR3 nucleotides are TGTGCCAGCTCACCCCGGGACAGGGATGAGACCCAGTACTTC. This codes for CASSPRDRDETQYF.

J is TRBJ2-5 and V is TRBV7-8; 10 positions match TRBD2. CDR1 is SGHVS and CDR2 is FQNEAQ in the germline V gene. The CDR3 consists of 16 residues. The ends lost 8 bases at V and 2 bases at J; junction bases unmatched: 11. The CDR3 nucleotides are TGTGCCAGCTCAAAGGGAGCGGGGGGGCCTCAAGAGACCCAGTACTTC. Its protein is CASSKGAGGPQETQYF.